Shown below are 27 T cell receptor beta chains from a single sample sequenced in a study of blood T cell repertoires in COVID-19. The repertoire was sequenced with immunoSEQ multiplex PCR; TCRdb's copy has only in-frame clones and lacks some. This sample has 50,000 to 80,000 clones; more than 80% occur once, and the top ten carry approximately 10%. Specimen: peripheral blood. These receptors were obtained from an elderly woman with active COVID-19.

V gene TRBV27 combines with J gene TRBJ2-7; 9 positions match TRBD1. The V and J ends lost 0 bases and 3 bases, in that order; junction bases with no gene match: 3. This CDR3 has 15 residues. Germline CDR1 MNHEY, CDR2 SMNVEV (reference sequence). Written as DNA, the CDR3 is TGTGCCAGCAGTTTATCTTACAGGGGGCTCTACGAGCAGTACTTC. Translated: CASSLSYRGLYEQYF.

The DNA of the CDR3 is TGTGCCAGCAGTGTGACAGCGAGCACTGAAGCTTTCTTT. Its translation: CASSVTASTEAFF. The chain links TRBV28 to TRBJ1-1; the D gene is possibly TRBD1 (5 bases). This CDR3 has 13 residues. V shed 5 bases and J shed 4 bases, with 11 bases lying between them. CDR1 is MDHEN, CDR2 SYDVKM, per germline.

The J gene is TRBJ2-7, the V gene TRBV9; tentatively, D is TRBD2 (6 bases). Germline-derived CDR1 and CDR2 are SGDLS and YYNGEE. This CDR3 spans 15 amino acids. V lost 0 bases, J lost 7 bases, and 17 bases lay in between. The CDR3 DNA follows: TGTGCCAGCAGCGTAGAAATGGGACTGTGTTGGGAGCAGTACTTC. Translation: CASSVEMGLCWEQYF.

The rearrangement joins TRBV18 to TRBJ2-3; 14 bases align to TRBD2. The germline V gene has CDR1 KGHSH and CDR2 LQKENI. J lost 6 bases, V lost 5 bases, and 4 bases had no gene match. This CDR3 has 15 residues. This chain's CDR3 is CASSTGTSGGDTQYF. CDR3 in DNA: TGTGCCAGCTCAACCGGGACTAGCGGGGGTGATACGCAGTATTTT.

The chain links TRBV27 to TRBJ2-1; 8 bases map to TRBD1. The V gene end was trimmed by 6 bases and the J gene end by 3 bases; junction bases not matched to a gene: 10. Germline V gives CDR1 MNHEY, CDR2 SMNVEV (reference sequence). This CDR3 has 16 amino acids. The CDR3 here is CASRPPRGLDYNEQFF. The CDR3 DNA reads as TGTGCCAGCAGGCCCCCCAGGGGGCTGGACTACAATGAGCAGTTCTTC.

The chain links TRBV6-5 to TRBJ2-3; 8 bases map to TRBD2. J gave up 4 bases and V 11 bases, and 11 bases lay outside the gene matches. The CDR3 loop spans 14 amino acids. Germline-derived CDR1 and CDR2 are MNHEY and SVGAGI. CDR3 sequence (DNA): TGTGCCGGGAATAGGGGACTAGGCGCAGATACGCAGTATTTT. Encoded protein: CAGNRGLGADTQYF.

CDR3 amino acids: CASSYSVRGTGELFF. The CDR3 nucleotides are TGTGCCAGCAGTTACTCGGTCAGGGGCACCGGGGAGCTGTTTTTT. J is TRBJ2-2 and V is TRBV6-6, with D perhaps matching TRBD1 (6 bases). Germline CDR1 MNHNY, CDR2 SVGAGI (reference sequence). V lost 0 bases to trimming and J lost 4 bases, with 9 bases between them. The CDR3 covers 15 residues.

This chain connects TRBV30 to TRBJ2-7; D gene uncertain. Germline V gene lookup returns CDR1 GTSNPN and CDR2 SVGIG (reference sequence). This CDR3 has 11 amino acids. V lost 3 bases, J lost 6 bases, and 9 bases lay in between. CDR3 loop: CAWSLLSEQYF. CDR3 in DNA: TGTGCCTGGAGCCTTCTGTCCGAGCAGTACTTC.

This chain connects TRBV24-1 to TRBJ2-3, with 12 bases lining up with TRBD1. CDR3 length: 17 amino acids. The V segment lost 0 bases and the J segment 5 bases; nucleotides outside the gene matches: 5. Germline-derived CDR1 and CDR2 are KGHDR and SFDVKD. For the CDR3, the DNA is TGTGCCACCAGTGATTTGCGGGACAGGGGGCAGAGAGATACGCAGTATTTT. This encodes CATSDLRDRGQRDTQYF.

The chain links TRBV5-1 to TRBJ2-3; D perhaps matches TRBD2 (5 bases). CDR1 SGHRS and CDR2 YFSETQ come from the germline V gene. This CDR3 contains 12 residues. V was shortened by 4 bases and J by 4 bases, with 7 bases between the two germline ends. The CDR3 DNA reads as TGCGCCAGCAGCCTAGCTGCAGATACGCAGTATTTT. Translated, it gives CASSLAADTQYF.

CDR3 residues: CASSTAGTNNQPQHF. The CDR3 bases are TGTGCCAGCAGCACCGCAGGGACAAATAATCAGCCCCAGCATTTT. The chain employs TRBV5-6 and TRBJ1-5; the D gene is possibly TRBD1 (6 bases). The V gene's germline CDR1 is SGHDT and CDR2 YYEEEE. The CDR3 extends over 15 amino acids. Trimming left V 4 bases short and J 4 bases short, with 15 bases between.

The chain employs TRBV7-9 and TRBJ2-3; a weak D match, TRBD1 (5 bases). From germline, CDR1 is SEHNR and CDR2 FQNEAQ (reference sequence). This CDR3 comprises 13 residues. Deletions cut 5 bases from V and 2 bases from J, with 8 bases between. The chain's CDR3 is CASSPTATDTQYF. CDR3 in DNA: TGTGCCAGCAGCCCGACAGCCACAGATACGCAGTATTTT.

The chain carries TRBV2 and TRBJ1-4; D is unclear. Germline V gives CDR1 SNHLY, CDR2 FYNNEI. The CDR3 is made up of 11 amino acids. Trimming pared 7 bases from V and 14 bases from J, leaving 14 bases between. The CDR3 DNA is TGTGCCAGCACGACAACCACCCGCCTGTTTTTT. Translating it yields CASTTTTRLFF.

This chain links TRBV5-4 with TRBJ2-5, with 14 bases matching TRBD2. The CDR3 length is 15 residues. The junction had 3 bases not matched to a gene; V was cut back by 4 bases and J by 4 bases. Germline loops: CDR1 SGHNT, CDR2 YYREEE (reference sequence). The CDR3 region is CASSMGLAGAETQYF. CDR3 sequence (DNA): TGTGCCAGCAGCATGGGACTAGCGGGAGCAGAGACCCAGTACTTC. The variable domain in full, completed from reference TRBV5-4 and TRBJ2-5, reads ETGVTQSPTHLIKTRGQQVTLRCSSQSGHNTVSWYQQALGQGPQFIFQYYREEENGRGNFPPRFSGLQFPNYSSELNVNALELDDSALYLCASSMGLAGAETQYFGPGTRLLVL.

The chain recombines TRBV2 with TRBJ1-2; D might be TRBD1 (6 bases). Looked up from germline, CDR1 is SNHLY and CDR2 is FYNNEI. This CDR3 is built from 13 residues. V was shortened by 6 bases and J by 1 base, with 9 bases between the two germline ends. The CDR3 spells CASRMDSNYGYTF. Here the CDR3 DNA reads TGTGCCAGCAGGATGGACAGTAACTATGGCTACACCTTC. Full variable domain (remainder filled in from reference TRBV2 and TRBJ1-2): EPEVTQTPSHQVTQMGQEVILRCVPISNHLYFYWYRQILGQKVEFLVSFYNNEISEKSEIFDDQFSVERPDGSNFTLKIRSTKLEDSAMYFCASRMDSNYGYTFGSGTRLTVV.

The CDR3 reads CASSQPDRGPAGYTF. The CDR3 DNA follows: TGTGCCAGCAGCCAACCGGACAGGGGGCCGGCTGGCTACACCTTC. This sequence joins TRBV3-1 (or the pseudogene TRBV3-2) and TRBJ1-2; 11 nucleotides align to TRBD1. The CDR3 has 15 amino acids. The V and J ends lost 2 bases and 7 bases, in that order; junction bases with no gene match: 6. Per germline, CDR1 LGHDT and CDR2 YNNKEL (reference sequence).

This chain joins TRBV5-1 and TRBJ1-1; 7 bases fit TRBD1. The length of the CDR3 is 13 residues. Germline V gene lookup returns CDR1 SGHRS and CDR2 YFSETQ. J lost 5 bases, V lost 3 bases, and 4 bases had no gene match. In DNA form, the CDR3 reads TGCGCCAGCAGCTCGGCAGGGGGGACTGAAGCTTTCTTT. Its translation: CASSSAGGTEAFF.

The chain employs TRBV3-1 (or the pseudogene TRBV3-2) and TRBJ2-7, with D perhaps TRBD1 (6 bases). This CDR3 is 13 amino acids long. Germline loops: CDR1 LGHDT, CDR2 YNNKEL (reference sequence). Deletions cut 5 bases from V and 3 bases from J, with 11 bases between. The DNA for the CDR3 is TGTGCCAGCAGCTACGCAGGGGACTACGAGCAGTACGTC. It specifies CASSYAGDYEQYV.

V usage is TRBV5-1 and J usage is TRBJ2-5, with 9 bases that match TRBD2. This CDR3 has 15 amino acids. Germline CDR1 SGHRS, CDR2 YFSETQ. V trimming: 1 base; J trimming: 5 bases; junction bases outside the gene matches: 6. The CDR3 sequence: CASSLTVAGVETQYF. Here the CDR3 DNA reads TGCGCCAGCAGCTTGACTGTAGCGGGAGTGGAGACCCAGTACTTC.

This chain connects TRBV5-4 to TRBJ1-1, with D maybe TRBD1 (6 bases). Trimming took off 6 bases at V and 5 bases at J, with 14 bases between the two ends. Germline values: CDR1 SGHNT, CDR2 YYREEE (reference sequence). This CDR3 spans 13 amino acids. The CDR3 DNA sequence: TGTGCCAGCACCAAATTCGGACAGACTGAAGCTTTCTTT. Protein product: CASTKFGQTEAFF.

This CDR3 reads CASSLAGSQGRKDTQYF. The DNA of the CDR3 is TGCGCCAGCAGCTTGGCGGGTTCACAGGGTCGCAAGGATACGCAGTATTTT. The chain employs TRBV5-1 and TRBJ2-3; maybe TRBD1 (6 bases). V was pared by 0 bases and J by 6 bases, with 20 bases between. The CDR3 totals 17 residues. Germline CDR1 is SGHRS and CDR2 is YFSETQ.

The genes are TRBV30 and TRBJ2-1, with D unresolved. CDR3 length: 12 amino acids. Deletions cut 2 bases from V and 5 bases from J, with 7 bases between. CDR1 is GTSNPN and CDR2 is SVGIG in the germline V gene (reference sequence). In DNA form, the CDR3 reads TGTGCCTGGAGTTCTTTAAACAATGAGCAGTTCTTC. Translating gives CAWSSLNNEQFF.

The chain couples TRBV5-4 to TRBJ2-7, with D possibly being TRBD1 (6 bases). The CDR3 length is 14 residues. The germline V and J ends were trimmed by 3 bases and 4 bases, with 14 bases remaining between them. CDR1 SGHNT and CDR2 YYREEE come from the germline V gene (reference sequence). CDR3 region: CASSWGTPPYEQYF. The CDR3 DNA reads as TGTGCCAGCAGCTGGGGGACACCGCCTTACGAGCAGTACTTC.

This clone has just a few counts. The V gene is TRBV7-2, the J gene TRBJ1-5; 7 nucleotides line up with TRBD1. CDR1 is SGHTA and CDR2 is FQGNSA in the germline V gene. The CDR3 covers 15 residues. Trimming took 5 bases from V and 4 from J; bases not matched to a gene: 8. DNA of the CDR3: TGTGCCAGCAGCCCGGAAAGGGGGCAAAATCAGCCCCAGCATTTT. Protein product: CASSPERGQNQPQHF.

The rearrangement links TRBV5-4 to TRBJ2-5; 8 positions match TRBD2. Losses at the gene ends were 1 base for V and 2 bases for J; bases not matched to a gene: 4. The CDR3 loop spans 15 amino acids. Looked up from germline, CDR1 is SGHNT and CDR2 is YYREEE (reference sequence). The CDR3 sequence is CASSLTSGVQETQYF. Here the CDR3 DNA reads TGTGCCAGCAGCTTGACTAGCGGAGTGCAAGAGACCCAGTACTTC.

The rearrangement uses TRBV7-6 and TRBJ2-2, with 7 bases matching TRBD1. In germline, CDR1 is SGHVS, CDR2 FNYEAQ. V was clipped by 6 bases and J by 3 bases; unmatched bases: 13. The CDR3 runs to 17 residues. CDR3 bases: TGTGCCAGCAGTTCTACCCCCACAGGGGCGGACACCGGGGAGCTGTTTTTT. Residues: CASSSTPTGADTGELFF.

The gene calls are TRBV20-1 and TRBJ2-2, with 7 bases matching TRBD2. The CDR3 is 14 residues long. Per the germline V gene, CDR1 is DFQATT and CDR2 is SNEGSKA (reference sequence). Trimming cost V 3 bases and J 5 bases; bases outside gene matches: 6. Here the CDR3 reads CSASRPGGTGELFF. The CDR3 nucleotides are TGCAGTGCTAGTAGACCGGGGGGAACCGGGGAGCTGTTTTTT.